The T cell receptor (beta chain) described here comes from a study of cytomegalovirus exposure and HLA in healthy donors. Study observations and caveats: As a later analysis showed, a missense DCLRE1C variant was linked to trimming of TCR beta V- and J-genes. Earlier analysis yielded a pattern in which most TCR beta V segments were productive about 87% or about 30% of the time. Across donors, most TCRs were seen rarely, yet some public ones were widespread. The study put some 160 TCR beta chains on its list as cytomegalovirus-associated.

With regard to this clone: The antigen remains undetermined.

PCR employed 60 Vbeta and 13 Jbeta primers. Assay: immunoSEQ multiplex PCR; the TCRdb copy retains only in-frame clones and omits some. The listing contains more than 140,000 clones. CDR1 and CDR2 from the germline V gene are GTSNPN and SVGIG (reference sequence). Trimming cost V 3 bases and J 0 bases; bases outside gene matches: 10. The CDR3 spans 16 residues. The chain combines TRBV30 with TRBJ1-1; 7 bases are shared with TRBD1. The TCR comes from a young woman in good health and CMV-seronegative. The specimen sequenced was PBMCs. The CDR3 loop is CAWRSLGGSLNTEAFF. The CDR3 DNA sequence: TGTGCCTGGAGAAGTTTAGGGGGCTCCCTGAACACTGAAGCTTTCTTT.